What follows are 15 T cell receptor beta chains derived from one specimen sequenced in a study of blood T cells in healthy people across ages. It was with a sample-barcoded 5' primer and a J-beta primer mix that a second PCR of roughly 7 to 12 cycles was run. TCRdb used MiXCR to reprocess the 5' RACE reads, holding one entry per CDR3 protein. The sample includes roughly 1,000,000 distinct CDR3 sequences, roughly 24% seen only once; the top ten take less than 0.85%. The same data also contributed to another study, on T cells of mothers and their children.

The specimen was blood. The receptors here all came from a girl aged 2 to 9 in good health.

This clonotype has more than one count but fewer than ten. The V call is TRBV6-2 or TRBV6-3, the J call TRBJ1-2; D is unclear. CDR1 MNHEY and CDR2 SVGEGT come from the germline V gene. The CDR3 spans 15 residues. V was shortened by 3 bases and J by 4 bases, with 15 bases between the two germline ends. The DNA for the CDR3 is TGTGCCAGCAGTTATACGCCAGAGGCAATCTATGGCTACACCTTC. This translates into CASSYTPEAIYGYTF.

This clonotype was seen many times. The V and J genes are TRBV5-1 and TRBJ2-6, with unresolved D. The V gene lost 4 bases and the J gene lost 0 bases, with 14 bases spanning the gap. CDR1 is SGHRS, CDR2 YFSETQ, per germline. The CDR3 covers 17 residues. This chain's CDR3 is CASSPLEASSGANVLTF. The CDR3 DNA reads TGCGCCAGCAGCCCCCTTGAGGCCAGCTCTGGGGCCAACGTCCTGACTTTC.

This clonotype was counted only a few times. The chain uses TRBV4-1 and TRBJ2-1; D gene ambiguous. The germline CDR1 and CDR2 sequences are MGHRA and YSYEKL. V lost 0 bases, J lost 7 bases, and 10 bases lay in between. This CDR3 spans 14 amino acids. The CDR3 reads CASSQEDFQNEQFF. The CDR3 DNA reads TGCGCCAGCAGCCAAGAAGATTTCCAGAATGAGCAGTTCTTC.

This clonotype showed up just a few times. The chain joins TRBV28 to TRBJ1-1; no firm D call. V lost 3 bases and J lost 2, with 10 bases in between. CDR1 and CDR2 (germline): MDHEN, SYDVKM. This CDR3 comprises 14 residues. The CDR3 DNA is TGTGCCAGCAGTTTTCTTCTCGGCAACACTGAAGCTTTCTTT. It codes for CASSFLLGNTEAFF. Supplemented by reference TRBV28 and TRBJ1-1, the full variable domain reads DVKVTQSSRYLVKRTGEKVFLECVQDMDHENMFWYRQDPGLGLRLIYFSYDVKMKEKGDIPEGYSVSREKKERFSLILESASTNQTSMYLCASSFLLGNTEAFFGQGTRLTVV.

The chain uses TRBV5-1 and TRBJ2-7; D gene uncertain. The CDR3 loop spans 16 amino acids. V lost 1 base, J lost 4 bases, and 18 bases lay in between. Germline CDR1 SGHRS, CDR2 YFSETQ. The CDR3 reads CASSLTVNLNQYEQYF. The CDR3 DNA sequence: TGCGCCAGCAGCTTGACAGTGAACCTAAACCAGTACGAGCAGTACTTC.

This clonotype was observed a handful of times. The DNA for the CDR3 is TGTGCCAGCAGTGTTCCCGGGTATTCTGAAGCTTTCTTT. Translation gives CASSVPGYSEAFF. This chain joins TRBV12-3 or TRBV12-4 and TRBJ1-1, with D hard to call. The CDR3 runs 13 residues. With 5 bases removed from V and 6 bases from J, the gap between germline ends came to 13 bases.

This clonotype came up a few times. The CDR3 sequence: CASSLIQRQETQYF. The CDR3 DNA reads as TGTGCCAGCAGCTTAATCCAGCGGCAAGAGACCCAGTACTTC. The J gene is TRBJ2-5, the V gene TRBV11-2; tentatively, D is TRBD2 (5 bases). CDR3 size: 14 residues. V was cut by 2 bases and J by 2 bases, with 9 bases left in between. From germline, CDR1 is SGHAT and CDR2 FQNNGV.

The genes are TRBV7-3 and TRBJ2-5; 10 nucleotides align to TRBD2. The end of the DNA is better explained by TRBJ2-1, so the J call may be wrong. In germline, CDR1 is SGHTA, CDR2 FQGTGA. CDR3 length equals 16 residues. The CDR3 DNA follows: TGTGCCAGCAGCCCTGAAGCGGGGGGGGTTGTAGGCGAGCAGTTCTTC. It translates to CASSPEAGGVVGEQFF.

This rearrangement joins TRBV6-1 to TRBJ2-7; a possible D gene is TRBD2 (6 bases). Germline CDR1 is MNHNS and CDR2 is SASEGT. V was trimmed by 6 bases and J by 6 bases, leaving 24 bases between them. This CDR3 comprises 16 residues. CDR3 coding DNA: TGTGCCAGCAGATCGCTAGCGAAAGATCTTTATAGCGAGCAGTACTTC. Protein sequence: CASRSLAKDLYSEQYF.

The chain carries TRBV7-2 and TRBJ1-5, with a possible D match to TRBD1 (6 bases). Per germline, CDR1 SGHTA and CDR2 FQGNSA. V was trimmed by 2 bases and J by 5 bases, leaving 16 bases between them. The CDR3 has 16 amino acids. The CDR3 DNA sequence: TGTGCCAGCAGCTTATATCGGGGGCAGGGAGATCAGCCCCAGCATTTT. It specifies CASSLYRGQGDQPQHF. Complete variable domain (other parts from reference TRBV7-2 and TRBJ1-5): GAGVSQSPSNKVTEKGKDVELRCDPISGHTALYWYRQSLGQGLEFLIYFQGNSAPDKSGLPSDRFSAERTGGSVSTLTIQRTQQEDSAVYLCASSLYRGQGDQPQHFGDGTRLSIL.

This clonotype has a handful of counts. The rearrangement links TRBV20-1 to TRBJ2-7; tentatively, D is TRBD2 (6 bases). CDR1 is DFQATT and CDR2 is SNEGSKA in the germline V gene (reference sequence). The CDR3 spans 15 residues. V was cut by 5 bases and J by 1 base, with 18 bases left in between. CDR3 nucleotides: TGCAGTGCTCAGGGTGGCGGGGAAGTATCCTACGAGCAGTACTTC. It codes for CSAQGGGEVSYEQYF.

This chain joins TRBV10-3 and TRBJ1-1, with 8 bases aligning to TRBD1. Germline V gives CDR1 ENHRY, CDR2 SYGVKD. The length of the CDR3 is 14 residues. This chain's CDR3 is CSKTQGAQDDEAFF. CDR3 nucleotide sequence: TGTTCGAAGACCCAGGGGGCGCAGGACGATGAAGCTTTCTTT.

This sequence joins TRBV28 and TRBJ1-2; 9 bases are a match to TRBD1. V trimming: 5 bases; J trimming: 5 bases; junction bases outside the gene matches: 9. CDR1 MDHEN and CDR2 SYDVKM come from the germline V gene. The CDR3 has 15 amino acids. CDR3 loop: CASSLTGGEGYGYTF. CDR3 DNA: TGTGCCAGCAGTCTTACAGGGGGCGAAGGGTATGGCTACACCTTC.

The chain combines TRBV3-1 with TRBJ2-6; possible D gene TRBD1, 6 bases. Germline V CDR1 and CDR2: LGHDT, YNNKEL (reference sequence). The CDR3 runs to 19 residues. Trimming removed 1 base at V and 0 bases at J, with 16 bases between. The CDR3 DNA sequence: TGTGCCAGCAGCCAAGTGTCGGGCAGGGGAAACTCTGGGGCCAACGTCCTGACTTTC. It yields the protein CASSQVSGRGNSGANVLTF.

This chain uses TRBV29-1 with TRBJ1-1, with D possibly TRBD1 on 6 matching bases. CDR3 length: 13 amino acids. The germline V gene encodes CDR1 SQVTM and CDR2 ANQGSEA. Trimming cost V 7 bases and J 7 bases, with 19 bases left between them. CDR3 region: CSGQPTGHGEAFF. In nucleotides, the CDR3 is TGCAGCGGTCAGCCCACAGGGCATGGTGAAGCTTTCTTT.